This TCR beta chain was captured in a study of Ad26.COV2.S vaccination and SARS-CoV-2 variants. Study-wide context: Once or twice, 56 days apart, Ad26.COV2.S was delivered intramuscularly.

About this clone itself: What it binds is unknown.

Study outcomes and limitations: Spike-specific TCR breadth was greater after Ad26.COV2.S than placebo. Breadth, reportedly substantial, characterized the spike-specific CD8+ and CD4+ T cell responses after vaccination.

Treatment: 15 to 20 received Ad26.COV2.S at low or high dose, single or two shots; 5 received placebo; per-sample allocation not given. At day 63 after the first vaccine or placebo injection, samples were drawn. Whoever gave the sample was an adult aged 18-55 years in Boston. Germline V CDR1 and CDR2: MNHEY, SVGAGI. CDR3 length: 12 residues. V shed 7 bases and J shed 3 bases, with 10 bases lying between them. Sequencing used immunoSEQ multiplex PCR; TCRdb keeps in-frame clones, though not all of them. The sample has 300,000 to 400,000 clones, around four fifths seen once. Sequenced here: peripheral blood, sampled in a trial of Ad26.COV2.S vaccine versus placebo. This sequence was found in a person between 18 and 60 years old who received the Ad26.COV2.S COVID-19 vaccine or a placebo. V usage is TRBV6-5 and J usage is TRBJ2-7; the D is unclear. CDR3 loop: CASKGRSYEQYF. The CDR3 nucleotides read TGTGCCAGCAAGGGAAGAAGCTACGAGCAGTACTTC.